A selection of T cell receptor beta chains follows, all from one sample in a study of CD8 T cells in ankylosing spondylitis. MiXCR, applied by TCRdb to the 5' RACE reads, yields one record per CDR3 protein. Of about 300,000 distinct CDR3 sequences listed, about 9.9% are singletons. Sequenced: blood, either unsorted or a sorted T cell fraction (not recorded which). All receptors come from a female donor with ankylosing spondylitis or in good health (not recorded which). CDR3s include the opening cysteine and the closing phenylalanine or tryptophan. The order of the fields is CDR3 protein, CDR3 DNA, D gene, J gene, clone size, V gene. D genes are given only for firm matches. For some rows the clone size is stated as once, few or many, or as a class when expanded; others skip it.

cdr3_aa: CASSLTNGGSGTSYEQYF; cdr3_nt: TGTGCCAGCAGCTTAACTAATGGCGGTAGCGGGACCTCCTACGAGCAGTACTTC; d_call: TRBD2; j_call: TRBJ2-7; clone_size: -; v_call: TRBV11-1
cdr3_aa: CSARGSRTSGRAYAKNIQYF; cdr3_nt: TGCAGTGCTAGAGGAAGCCGGACTAGCGGGAGGGCCTATGCCAAAAACATTCAGTACTTC; d_call: TRBD2; j_call: TRBJ2-4; clone_size: few; v_call: TRBV20-1
cdr3_aa: CASRYRQGGFIYF; cdr3_nt: TGTGCCAGCAGATACCGACAGGGGGGGTTTATATATTTT; d_call: TRBD1; j_call: TRBJ1-3; clone_size: few; v_call: TRBV5-6
cdr3_aa: CASSLGAQGGNEQFF; cdr3_nt: TGTGCCAGCAGCTTAGGGGCCCAAGGAGGGAATGAGCAGTTCTTC; d_call: -; j_call: TRBJ2-1; clone_size: few; v_call: TRBV11-3
cdr3_aa: CASSWDRGRAGELFF; cdr3_nt: TGCGCCAGCAGCTGGGACAGGGGACGGGCCGGGGAGCTGTTTTTT; d_call: TRBD1; j_call: TRBJ2-2; clone_size: many; v_call: TRBV5-1
cdr3_aa: CASSLSAGSLGNEQFF; cdr3_nt: TGCGCCAGCAGCTTATCGGCGGGGTCCCTTGGTAATGAGCAGTTCTTC; d_call: -; j_call: TRBJ2-1; clone_size: many; v_call: TRBV5-1
cdr3_aa: CASSSGTGGGTEAFF; cdr3_nt: TGTGCCAGCAGTTCCGGGACAGGGGGTGGCACTGAAGCTTTCTTT; d_call: TRBD1; j_call: TRBJ1-1; clone_size: -; v_call: TRBV12-3/TRBV12-4
cdr3_aa: CSAGQDLRGNTIYF; cdr3_nt: TGCAGTGCTGGACAGGACCTCCGGGGAAACACCATATATTTT; d_call: TRBD1; j_call: TRBJ1-3; clone_size: many; v_call: TRBV20-1
cdr3_aa: CAIGGGGYGYEQYF; cdr3_nt: TGTGCCATCGGTGGAGGGGGCTATGGGTACGAGCAGTACTTC; d_call: -; j_call: TRBJ2-7; clone_size: many; v_call: TRBV10-3
cdr3_aa: CASERGGDNEQFF; cdr3_nt: TGTGCCAGCGAAAGGGGGGGGGACAATGAGCAGTTCTTC; d_call: -; j_call: TRBJ2-1; clone_size: few; v_call: TRBV7-9
cdr3_aa: CASSEGPQIYEQYF; cdr3_nt: TGTGCCAGCAGCGAGGGACCGCAAATCTACGAGCAGTACTTC; d_call: -; j_call: TRBJ2-7; clone_size: -; v_call: TRBV7-6
cdr3_aa: CASSLTGTSGRYEQYF; cdr3_nt: TGCGCCAGCAGCCTGACCGGGACTAGCGGGCGGTACGAGCAGTACTTC; d_call: TRBD2; j_call: TRBJ2-7; clone_size: few; v_call: TRBV5-1
cdr3_aa: CASSLIEGNTIYF; cdr3_nt: TGTGCCAGCAGTTTAATAGAAGGAAACACCATATATTTT; d_call: -; j_call: TRBJ1-3; clone_size: many; v_call: TRBV12-3/TRBV12-4
cdr3_aa: CSASEQSSGGAYNEQFF; cdr3_nt: TGCAGTGCTAGTGAACAATCTAGCGGGGGGGCATACAATGAGCAGTTCTTC; d_call: TRBD2; j_call: TRBJ2-1; clone_size: many; v_call: TRBV20-1
cdr3_aa: CASSLVGAGGSRNTGELFF; cdr3_nt: TGCGCCAGCAGCTTGGTTGGGGCAGGGGGCAGCCGGAACACCGGGGAGCTGTTTTTT; d_call: TRBD1; j_call: TRBJ2-2; clone_size: -; v_call: TRBV5-1
cdr3_aa: CASSLESWGIDTGELFF; cdr3_nt: TGCGCCAGCAGCTTGGAGTCGTGGGGCATTGACACCGGGGAGCTGTTTTTT; d_call: -; j_call: TRBJ2-2; clone_size: -; v_call: TRBV5-1
cdr3_aa: CRPRDTDSVGSYGYTF; cdr3_nt: TGCAGACCCCGGGACACGGACTCGGTGGGGTCCTATGGCTACACCTTC; d_call: -; j_call: TRBJ1-2; clone_size: few; v_call: TRBV20-1